The 5 T cell receptor beta chains below were found in one sample sequenced in a study of blood T cell repertoires in COVID-19. Produced via immunoSEQ multiplex PCR; TCRdb's table is partial and in-frame only. The profile covers some 200,000 clones, with about 85% appearing a single time and roughly 8.2% taken by the ten largest. Sequencing input: peripheral blood. The receptor source for this set is a woman in her fifties or sixties with acute or convalescent COVID-19.

This chain connects TRBV3-1 (or the pseudogene TRBV3-2) to TRBJ1-1; 9 bases align to TRBD1. J gave up 3 bases and V 4 bases, and 3 bases lay outside the gene matches. The CDR3 extends over 14 amino acids. Germline V gene lookup returns CDR1 LGHDT and CDR2 YNNKEL (reference sequence). CDR3 sequence (DNA): TGTGCCAGCAGCCTCGGGACAGGGCACACTGAAGCTTTCTTT. It encodes CASSLGTGHTEAFF.

The chain combines TRBV30 with TRBJ2-7, with 10 bases that match TRBD1. The CDR3 consists of 14 residues. The germline V gene encodes CDR1 GTSNPN and CDR2 SVGIG (reference sequence). Trimming took 4 bases from V and 2 from J; bases not matched to a gene: 5. CDR3 protein: CAWKGQGIAYEQYF. The CDR3 DNA sequence: TGTGCCTGGAAGGGACAGGGGATCGCCTACGAGCAGTACTTC.

V usage is TRBV2 and J usage is TRBJ1-1; 7 bases are a match to TRBD1. The V and J ends lost 7 bases and 1 base, in that order; junction bases with no gene match: 6. The CDR3 length is 14 residues. Germline V gives CDR1 SNHLY, CDR2 FYNNEI. Here the CDR3 reads CASTKTGKNTEAFF. The DNA for the CDR3 is TGTGCCAGCACCAAGACAGGGAAGAACACTGAAGCTTTCTTT.

The rearrangement joins TRBV14 to TRBJ2-1, with 8 bases aligning to TRBD1. The V segment lost 1 base and the J segment 10 bases; nucleotides outside the gene matches: 6. This CDR3 is 14 amino acids long. The germline CDR1 and CDR2 sequences are SGHDN and FVKESK. CDR3 in DNA: TGTGCCAGCAGCCAAGGGACAGGGCGCGGGGAGCAGTTCTTC. It translates to CASSQGTGRGEQFF.

This chain connects TRBV9 to TRBJ2-3, with 9 nucleotides matching TRBD2. CDR1 SGDLS and CDR2 YYNGEE come from the germline V gene. The junction had 7 bases not matched to a gene; V was cut back by 0 bases and J by 5 bases. This CDR3 spans 16 amino acids. The CDR3 here is CASSVGLAGWEDTQYF. CDR3 in DNA: TGTGCCAGCAGCGTAGGTCTAGCGGGATGGGAAGATACGCAGTATTTT.